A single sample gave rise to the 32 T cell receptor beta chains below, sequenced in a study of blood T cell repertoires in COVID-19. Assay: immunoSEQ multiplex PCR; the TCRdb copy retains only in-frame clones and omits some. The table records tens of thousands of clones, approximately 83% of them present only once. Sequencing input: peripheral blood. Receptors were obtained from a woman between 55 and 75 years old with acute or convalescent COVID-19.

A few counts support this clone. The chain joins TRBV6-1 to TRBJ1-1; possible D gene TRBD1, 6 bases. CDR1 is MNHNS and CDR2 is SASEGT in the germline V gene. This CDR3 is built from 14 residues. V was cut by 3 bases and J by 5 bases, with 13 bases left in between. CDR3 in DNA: TGTGCCAGCAGTGAGAGGGGGAAGCTTACTGAAGCTTTCTTT. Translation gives CASSERGKLTEAFF.

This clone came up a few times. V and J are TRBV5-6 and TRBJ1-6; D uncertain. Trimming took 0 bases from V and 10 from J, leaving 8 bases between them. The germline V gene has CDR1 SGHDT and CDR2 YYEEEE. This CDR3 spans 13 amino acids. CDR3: CASSLGRNSPLHF. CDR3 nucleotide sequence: TGTGCCAGCAGCTTGGGGCGGAACTCACCCCTCCACTTT.

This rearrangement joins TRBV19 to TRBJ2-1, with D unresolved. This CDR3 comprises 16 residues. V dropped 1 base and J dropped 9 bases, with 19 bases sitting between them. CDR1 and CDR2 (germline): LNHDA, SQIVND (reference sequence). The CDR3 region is CASSIVASRVSVEQFF. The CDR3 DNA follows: TGTGCCAGTAGTATAGTGGCTAGTCGGGTCAGCGTTGAGCAGTTCTTC.

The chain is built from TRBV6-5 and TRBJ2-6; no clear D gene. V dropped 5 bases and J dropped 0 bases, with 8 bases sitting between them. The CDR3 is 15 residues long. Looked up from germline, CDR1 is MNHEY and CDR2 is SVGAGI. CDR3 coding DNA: TGTGCCAGCAGTAAACTGGTCTCTGGGGCCAACGTCCTGACTTTC. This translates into CASSKLVSGANVLTF.

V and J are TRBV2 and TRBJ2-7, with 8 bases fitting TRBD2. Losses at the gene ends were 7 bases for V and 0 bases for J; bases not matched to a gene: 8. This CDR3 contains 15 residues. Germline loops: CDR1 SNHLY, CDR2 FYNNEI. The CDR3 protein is CASKIPSGFSYEQYF. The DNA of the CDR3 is TGTGCCAGCAAGATTCCTAGCGGGTTCTCCTACGAGCAGTACTTC.

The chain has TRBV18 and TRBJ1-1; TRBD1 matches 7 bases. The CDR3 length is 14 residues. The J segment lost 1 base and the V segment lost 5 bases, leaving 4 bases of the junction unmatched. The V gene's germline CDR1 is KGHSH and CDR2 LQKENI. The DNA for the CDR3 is TGTGCCAGCTCAAAGACAGGGAGGAACACTGAAGCTTTCTTT. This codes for CASSKTGRNTEAFF.

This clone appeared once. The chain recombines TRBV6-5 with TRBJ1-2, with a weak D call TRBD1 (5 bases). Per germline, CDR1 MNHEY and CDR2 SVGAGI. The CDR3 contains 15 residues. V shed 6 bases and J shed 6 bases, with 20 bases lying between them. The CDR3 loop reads CASREAPGLLNGYTF. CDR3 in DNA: TGTGCCAGCAGAGAGGCTCCGGGACTACTTAATGGCTACACCTTC.

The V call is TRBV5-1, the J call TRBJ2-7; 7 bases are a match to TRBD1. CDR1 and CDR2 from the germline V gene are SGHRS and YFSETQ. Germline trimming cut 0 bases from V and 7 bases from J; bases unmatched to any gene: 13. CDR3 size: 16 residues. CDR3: CASSLAPPTGNREQYF. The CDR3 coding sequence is TGCGCCAGCAGCTTGGCTCCCCCGACAGGGAATAGGGAGCAGTACTTC.

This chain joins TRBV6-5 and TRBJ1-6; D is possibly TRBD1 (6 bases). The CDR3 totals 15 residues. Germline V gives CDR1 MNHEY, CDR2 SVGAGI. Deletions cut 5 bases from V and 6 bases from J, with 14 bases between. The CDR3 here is CASSTTGDVNSPLHF. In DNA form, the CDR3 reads TGTGCCAGCAGTACGACAGGCGATGTTAATTCACCCCTCCACTTT.

CDR3 in DNA: TGCGCCAGCAGCTTGGGAACTTTGAGCTCCTACAATGAGCAGTTCTTC. This codes for CASSLGTLSSYNEQFF. V and J are TRBV5-1 and TRBJ2-1; D call uncertain. The CDR3 extends over 16 amino acids. V shed 0 bases and J shed 0 bases, with 10 bases lying between them. In germline, CDR1 is SGHRS, CDR2 YFSETQ.

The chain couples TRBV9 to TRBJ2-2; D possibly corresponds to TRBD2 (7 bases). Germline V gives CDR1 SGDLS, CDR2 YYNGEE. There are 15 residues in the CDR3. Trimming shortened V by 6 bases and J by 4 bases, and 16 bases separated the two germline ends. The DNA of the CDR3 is TGTGCCAGCACTCAAGGGGGAGGGAGCACCGGGGAGCTGTTTTTT. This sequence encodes CASTQGGGSTGELFF.

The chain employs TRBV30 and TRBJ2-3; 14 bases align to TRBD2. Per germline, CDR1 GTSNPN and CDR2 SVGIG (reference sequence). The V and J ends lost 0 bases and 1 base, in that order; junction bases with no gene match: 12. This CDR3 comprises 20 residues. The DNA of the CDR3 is TGTGCCTGGAGTGTACTGACTAGCGGGAGGGGAAGAACCCGCACAGATACGCAGTATTTT. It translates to CAWSVLTSGRGRTRTDTQYF.

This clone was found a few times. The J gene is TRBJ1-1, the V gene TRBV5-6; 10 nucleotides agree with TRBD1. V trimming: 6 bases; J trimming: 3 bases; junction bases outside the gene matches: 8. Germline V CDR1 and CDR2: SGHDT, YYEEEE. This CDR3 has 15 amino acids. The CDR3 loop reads CASTGDRGRDTEAFF. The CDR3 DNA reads TGTGCCAGCACCGGGGACAGGGGACGCGACACTGAAGCTTTCTTT.

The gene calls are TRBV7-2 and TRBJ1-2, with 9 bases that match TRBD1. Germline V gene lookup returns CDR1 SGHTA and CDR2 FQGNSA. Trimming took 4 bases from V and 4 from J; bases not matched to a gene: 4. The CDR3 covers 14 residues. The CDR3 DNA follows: TGTGCCAGCAGCTCGGGACAGGGATCCTATGGCTACACCTTC. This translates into CASSSGQGSYGYTF.

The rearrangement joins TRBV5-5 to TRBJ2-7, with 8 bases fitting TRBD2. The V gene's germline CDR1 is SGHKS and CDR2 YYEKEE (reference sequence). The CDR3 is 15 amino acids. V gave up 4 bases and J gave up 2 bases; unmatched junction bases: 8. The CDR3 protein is CASSEDPGLAYEQYF. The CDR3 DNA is TGTGCCAGCAGCGAAGACCCGGGACTAGCCTACGAGCAGTACTTC.

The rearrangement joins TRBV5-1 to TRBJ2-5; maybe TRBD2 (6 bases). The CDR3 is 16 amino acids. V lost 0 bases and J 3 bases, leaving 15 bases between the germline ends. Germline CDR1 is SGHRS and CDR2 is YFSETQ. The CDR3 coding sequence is TGCGCCAGCAGCTTGGAGATCCGGGGGACCAAAGAGACCCAGTACTTC. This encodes CASSLEIRGTKETQYF.

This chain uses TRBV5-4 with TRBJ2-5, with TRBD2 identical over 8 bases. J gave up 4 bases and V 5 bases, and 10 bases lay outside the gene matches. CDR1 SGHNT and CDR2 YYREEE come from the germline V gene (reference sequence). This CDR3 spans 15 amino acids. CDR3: CASRLGLAVGETQYF. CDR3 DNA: TGTGCCAGCAGATTAGGACTAGCAGTCGGAGAGACCCAGTACTTC.

CDR3 nucleotide sequence: TGTGCCAGCTGGAGCGGGAGGGCCAGAGAGACCCAGTACTTC. Protein product: CASWSGRARETQYF. The chain has TRBV6-5 and TRBJ2-5; TRBD2 aligns across 10 bases. Germline V lookup: CDR1 MNHEY, CDR2 SVGAGI. The length of the CDR3 is 14 residues. V lost 8 bases, J lost 4 bases, and 7 bases stayed unmatched.

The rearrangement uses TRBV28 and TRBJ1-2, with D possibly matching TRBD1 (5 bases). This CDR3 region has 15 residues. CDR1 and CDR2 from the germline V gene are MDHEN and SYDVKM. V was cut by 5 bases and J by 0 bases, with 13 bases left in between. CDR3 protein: CASSLTGGANYGYTF. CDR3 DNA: TGTGCCAGCAGTCTAACCGGGGGAGCTAACTATGGCTACACCTTC.

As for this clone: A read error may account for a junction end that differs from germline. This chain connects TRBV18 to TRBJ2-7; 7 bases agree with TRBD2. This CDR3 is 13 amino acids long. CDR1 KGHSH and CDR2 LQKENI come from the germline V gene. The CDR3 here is CANSPAGVYEQYF. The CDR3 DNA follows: TGTGCCAACTCACCCGCGGGGGTCTACGAGCAGTACTTC. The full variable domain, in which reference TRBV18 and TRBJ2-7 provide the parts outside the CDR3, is NAGVMQNPRHLVRRRGQEARLRCSPMKGHSHVYWYRQLPEEGLKFMVYLQKENIIDESGMPKERFSAEFPKEGPSILRIQQVVRGDSAAYFCANSPAGVYEQYFGPGTRLTVT.

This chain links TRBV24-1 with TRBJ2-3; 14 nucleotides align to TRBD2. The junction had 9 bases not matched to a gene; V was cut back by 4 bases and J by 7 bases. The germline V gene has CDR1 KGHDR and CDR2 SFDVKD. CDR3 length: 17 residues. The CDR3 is CATSDFRLAGGRNTQYF. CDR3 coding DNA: TGTGCCACCAGTGACTTTCGACTAGCGGGAGGGCGAAATACGCAGTATTTT.

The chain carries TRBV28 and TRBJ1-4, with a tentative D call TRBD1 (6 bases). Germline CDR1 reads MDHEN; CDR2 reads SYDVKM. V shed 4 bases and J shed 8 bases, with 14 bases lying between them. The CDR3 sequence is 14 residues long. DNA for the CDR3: TGTGCCAGCAGTTCGGGGGGCGCTTCCGAAAAACTGTTTTTT. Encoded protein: CASSSGGASEKLFF.

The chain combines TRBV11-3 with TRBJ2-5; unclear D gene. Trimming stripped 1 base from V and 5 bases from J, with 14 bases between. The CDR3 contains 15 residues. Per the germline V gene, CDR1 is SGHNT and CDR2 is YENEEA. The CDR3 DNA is TGTGCCAGCAGCTTAGGTACCGTACCCCGGGAGACCCAGTACTTC. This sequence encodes CASSLGTVPRETQYF. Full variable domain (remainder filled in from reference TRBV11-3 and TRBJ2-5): EAGVVQSPRYKIIEKKQPVAFWCNPISGHNTLYWYLQNLGQGPELLIRYENEEAVDDSQLPKDRFSAERLKGVDSTLKIQPAELGDSAVYLCASSLGTVPRETQYFGPGTRLLVL.

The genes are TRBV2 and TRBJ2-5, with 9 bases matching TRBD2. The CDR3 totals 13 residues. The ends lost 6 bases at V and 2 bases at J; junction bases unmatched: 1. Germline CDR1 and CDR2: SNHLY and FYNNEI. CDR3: CASRTSGQETQYF. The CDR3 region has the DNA TGTGCCAGCAGGACTAGCGGTCAAGAGACCCAGTACTTC.

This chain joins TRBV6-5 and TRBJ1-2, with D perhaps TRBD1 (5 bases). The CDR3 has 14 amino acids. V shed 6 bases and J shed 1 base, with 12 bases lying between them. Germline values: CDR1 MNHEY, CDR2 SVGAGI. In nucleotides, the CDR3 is TGTGCCAGCAGAGCGCGGGGGGTTAACTATGGCTACACCTTC. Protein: CASRARGVNYGYTF.

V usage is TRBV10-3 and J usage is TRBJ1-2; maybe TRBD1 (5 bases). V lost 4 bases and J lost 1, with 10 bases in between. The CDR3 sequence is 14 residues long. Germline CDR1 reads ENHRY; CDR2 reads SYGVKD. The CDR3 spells CAISVQGGNYGYTF. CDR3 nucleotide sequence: TGTGCCATCAGTGTGCAGGGAGGTAACTATGGCTACACCTTC.

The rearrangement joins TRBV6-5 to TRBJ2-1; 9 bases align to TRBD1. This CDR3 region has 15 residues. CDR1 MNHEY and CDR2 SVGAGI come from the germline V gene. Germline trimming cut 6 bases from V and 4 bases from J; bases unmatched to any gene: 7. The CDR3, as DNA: TGTGCCAGCAGGTACCGGGACAGGGCTTACAATGAGCAGTTCTTC. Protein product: CASRYRDRAYNEQFF.

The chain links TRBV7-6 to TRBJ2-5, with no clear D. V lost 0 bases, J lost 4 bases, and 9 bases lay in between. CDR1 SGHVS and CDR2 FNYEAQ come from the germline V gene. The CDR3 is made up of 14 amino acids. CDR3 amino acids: CASSLAARVETQYF. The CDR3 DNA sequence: TGTGCCAGCAGCTTAGCGGCCCGTGTAGAGACCCAGTACTTC.

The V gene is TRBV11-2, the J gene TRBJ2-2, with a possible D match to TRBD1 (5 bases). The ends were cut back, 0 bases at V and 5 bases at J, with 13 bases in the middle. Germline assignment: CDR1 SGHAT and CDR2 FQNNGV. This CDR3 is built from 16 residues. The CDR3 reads CASSLDMAGWTGELFF. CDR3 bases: TGTGCCAGCAGCTTAGATATGGCAGGGTGGACCGGGGAGCTGTTTTTT.

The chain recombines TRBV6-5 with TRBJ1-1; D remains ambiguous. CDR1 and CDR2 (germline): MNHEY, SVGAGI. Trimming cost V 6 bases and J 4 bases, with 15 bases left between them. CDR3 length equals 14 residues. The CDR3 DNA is TGTGCCAGCAGGGAGGGAAGGCAAGGCACTGAAGCTTTCTTT. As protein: CASREGRQGTEAFF.

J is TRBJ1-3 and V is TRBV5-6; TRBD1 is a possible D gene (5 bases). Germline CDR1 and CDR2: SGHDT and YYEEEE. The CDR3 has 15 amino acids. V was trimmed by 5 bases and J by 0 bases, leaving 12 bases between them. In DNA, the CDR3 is TGTGCCAGCAGTGGGGCCCTACACTCTGGAAACACCATATATTTT. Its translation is CASSGALHSGNTIYF.

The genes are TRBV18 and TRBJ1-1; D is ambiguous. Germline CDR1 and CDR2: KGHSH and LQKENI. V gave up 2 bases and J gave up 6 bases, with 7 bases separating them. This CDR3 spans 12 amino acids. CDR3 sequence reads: CASSPAGSEAFF. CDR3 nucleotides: TGTGCCAGCTCACCAGCAGGCTCTGAAGCTTTCTTT.